This T cell receptor (beta chain) was sequenced in a study of cytomegalovirus exposure and HLA in healthy donors. Deletions cut 0 bases from V and 3 bases from J, with 9 bases between. Germline-derived CDR1 and CDR2 are SGHVS and FNYEAQ. This CDR3 has 14 residues. The study, taken as a whole, reports: V- and J-gene trimming in TCR beta was tied to a missense DCLRE1C variant by an analysis performed later.

On this clone: Its antigen is currently unknown.

In the PCR, 60 Vbeta and 13 Jbeta primers were used. Sequencing used immunoSEQ multiplex PCR; TCRdb keeps in-frame clones, though not all of them. The data show approximately 70,000 clones, with more than 80% seen just once and around 2.9% held by the top ten. This chain connects TRBV7-6 to TRBJ2-7, with D perhaps matching TRBD2 (6 bases). This receptor was identified in a woman in her thirties in good health and CMV-seronegative. Input material: PBMCs. The CDR3, as DNA: TGTGCCAGCAGCTTAGCGCTGGAGGGCTACGAGCAGTACTTC. This encodes CASSLALEGYEQYF.